This T cell receptor (beta chain) was obtained from a study of T-cell reconstitution after alpha-beta-depleted transplantation in children. The TCRbeta library incorporated unique molecular identifiers. MiXCR, run by TCRdb on the PCR reads, gives a single entry per CDR3 protein. This repertoire shows approximately 400,000 distinct CDR3 sequences, around 15% found once; its top ten account for around 30%. Study observations and caveats: A year post-transplant, T-cell counts and diversity derived mostly from newly produced T cells.

Turning to this clonotype: Its antigen remains unknown.

This TCR was recovered from a boy under three years old who had a stem cell transplant for Wiskott-Aldrich syndrome, so the T cells may come from the graft donor. The input for sequencing was PBMCs, mostly from graft donor cells, taken 360 days after TCRalphabeta/CD19-depleted stem cell transplant.

DNA of the CDR3: TGTGCCAGCAGGACTAGCGGTTACAATGAGCAGTTCTTC. Protein product: CASRTSGYNEQFF. The chain links TRBV4-2 to TRBJ2-1, with TRBD2 matching 9 bases. The CDR3 has 13 amino acids. Looked up from germline, CDR1 is LGHNA and CDR2 is YNFKEQ. Losses at the gene ends were 6 bases for V and 4 bases for J; bases not matched to a gene: 1.